The sample holds many counts of the clone carrying this T cell receptor beta chain. Its matching antigen is unknown. These data are taken from a study of identical twins. The CDR3 is 14 residues long. The V segment lost 6 bases and the J segment 6 bases; nucleotides outside the gene matches: 6. Template switching added a universal primer site, and cDNA bore unique molecular identifiers. TCRdb recomputed calls from the 5' RACE reads with MiXCR, one row per CDR3 protein. Of about 330,000 distinct CDR3 sequences in the sample, roughly an eighth were seen once. General study results and limits: Without tracking the same donors, conclusions rested on cross-sectional statistical analysis. Those out-of-frame alpha sequences shared by twins showed an excess of low generation probability.

This same sample was also part of a study on yellow fever vaccine responses in identical twins.

The chain employs TRBV12-3 or TRBV12-4 and TRBJ2-3, with 10 bases aligning to TRBD2. The TCR sequence derives from a woman under 30 in good health. Sequenced: CD8+ T cells sorted from blood. The CDR3 loop reads CASSPSGGADTQYF. For the CDR3, the DNA is TGTGCCAGCAGCCCTAGCGGGGGCGCTGATACGCAGTATTTT.